Following are 32 T cell receptor beta chains from one sample sequenced in a study of T cells after yellow fever vaccination. TCRdb reprocessed the 5' RACE reads via MiXCR and lists one record per CDR3 protein. The sample records approximately 110,000 distinct CDR3 sequences, 7.4% being singletons. The sample was CD4+ T cells sorted from PBMCs, taken roughly 10 days after the first yellow fever vaccination. The receptors were gathered from a man aged 18 to 35 who received the YFV17D yellow fever vaccine.

This clonotype was seen many times. The chain couples TRBV20-1 to TRBJ1-5, with 9 positions matching TRBD1. The CDR3 loop spans 16 amino acids. The germline V gene has CDR1 DFQATT and CDR2 SNEGSKA (reference sequence). With 5 bases clipped from V and 0 bases from J, the junction kept 8 bases outside the gene matches. In DNA, the CDR3 is TGCAGTGCTCAACGTCCGGGACAGGGTAGCAATCAGCCCCAGCATTTT. Translation gives CSAQRPGQGSNQPQHF.

This clonotype was counted ten times or more. V usage is TRBV4-2 and J usage is TRBJ2-5; D gene uncertain. From germline, CDR1 is LGHNA and CDR2 YNFKEQ. This CDR3 region has 14 residues. Trimming removed 0 bases at V and 5 bases at J, with 10 bases between. The CDR3 region is CASSQDWNMETQYF. CDR3 nucleotide sequence: TGTGCCAGCAGCCAAGATTGGAACATGGAGACCCAGTACTTC.

This clonotype has at least ten counts. This chain links TRBV19 with TRBJ2-3; 7 bases align to TRBD1. Trimming took 7 bases from V and 4 from J; bases not matched to a gene: 2. Germline V gene sequence: CDR1 LNHDA, CDR2 SQIVND (reference sequence). The CDR3 is made up of 12 amino acids. The CDR3 DNA sequence: TGTGCCAGTAATGACAGGGCAGATACGCAGTATTTT. As protein: CASNDRADTQYF.

This clonotype was counted many times. The CDR3 DNA reads TGTGCCAGCAGCCATCGGAACCAAGAGACCCAGTACTTC. Its protein is CASSHRNQETQYF. This chain joins TRBV7-2 and TRBJ2-5; no firm D call. The V end was cut by 5 bases, the J end by 0 bases, with 7 bases between. The length of the CDR3 is 13 residues. Germline loops: CDR1 SGHTA, CDR2 FQGNSA. Looking up the rest from reference TRBV7-2 and TRBJ2-5 gives the full variable domain: GAGVSQSPSNKVTEKGKDVELRCDPISGHTALYWYRQSLGQGLEFLIYFQGNSAPDKSGLPSDRFSAERTGGSVSTLTIQRTQQEDSAVYLCASSHRNQETQYFGPGTRLLVL.

V usage is TRBV9 and J usage is TRBJ2-1; D may be TRBD2 (6 bases). CDR3 length: 15 amino acids. Trimming removed 3 bases at V and 7 bases at J, with 17 bases between. Germline assignment: CDR1 SGDLS and CDR2 YYNGEE. The DNA of the CDR3 is TGTGCCAGCAGCGCATGGGACTCTAGGCCTAATGAGCAGTTCTTC. This translates into CASSAWDSRPNEQFF.

This clonotype turned up a few times. This chain's CDR3 is CASSQLRSRGGTDTQYF. The CDR3 DNA follows: TGCGCCAGCAGTCAATTGAGGTCGCGGGGGGGCACAGATACGCAGTATTTT. The V and J genes are TRBV23-1 and TRBJ2-3; TRBD2 matches at 8 bases. TRBV23-1 is recorded as an ORF, its role being uncertain. The CDR3 has 17 amino acids. Losses at the gene ends were 1 base for V and 1 base for J; bases not matched to a gene: 7.

The chain is built from TRBV7-3 and TRBJ2-6; D uncertain. V was clipped by 1 base and J by 0 bases, with 16 bases between them. Germline V gene sequence: CDR1 SGHTA, CDR2 FQGTGA. CDR3 size: 19 residues. The CDR3 sequence: CASSLRLSRRFSGANVLTF. Written as DNA, the CDR3 is TGTGCCAGCAGCTTAAGGTTGTCAAGGCGGTTCTCTGGGGCCAACGTCCTGACTTTC.

The chain's CDR3 is CASSLQGARENTEAFF. In DNA, the CDR3 is TGCGCCAGCAGCCTACAGGGGGCGAGGGAGAACACTGAAGCTTTCTTT. V is TRBV5-1 and J is TRBJ1-1; 9 positions agree with TRBD1. The CDR3 sequence is 16 residues long. The J segment lost 1 base and the V segment lost 4 bases, leaving 8 bases of the junction unmatched. CDR1 is SGHRS, CDR2 YFSETQ, per germline.

This clonotype has ten or more counts. The chain carries TRBV15 and TRBJ2-5; possible D gene TRBD2, 6 bases. CDR1 is LNHNV, CDR2 YYDKDF, per germline (reference sequence). The V and J ends lost 0 bases and 4 bases respectively, with 15 bases between them. This CDR3 is 16 amino acids long. Here the CDR3 DNA reads TGTGCCACCAGCAGAGATCGTCGGGGGTCGTTAGAGACCCAGTACTTC. Its translation is CATSRDRRGSLETQYF.

This clonotype came up many times. This chain links TRBV5-1 with TRBJ2-3; 10 bases map to TRBD2. CDR1 SGHRS and CDR2 YFSETQ come from the germline V gene. The CDR3 consists of 18 residues. With 4 bases clipped from V and 2 bases from J, the junction kept 13 bases outside the gene matches. CDR3 sequence reads: CASSGVGLAGAFTDTQYF. The CDR3 DNA is TGCGCCAGCAGCGGCGTAGGGCTAGCGGGGGCCTTCACAGATACGCAGTATTTT.

The chain has TRBV6-5 and TRBJ1-5; tentative D call: TRBD1 (5 bases). Germline V lookup: CDR1 MNHEY, CDR2 SVGAGI. The ends were cut back, 0 bases at V and 5 bases at J, with 11 bases in the middle. CDR3 length: 15 amino acids. CDR3 sequence reads: CASSYSWQGDQPQHF. DNA for the CDR3: TGTGCCAGCAGTTACTCGTGGCAGGGTGATCAGCCCCAGCATTTT.

The gene calls are TRBV7-9 and TRBJ2-2; D might be TRBD2 (5 bases). Trimming pared 5 bases from V and 7 bases from J, leaving 17 bases between. CDR1 and CDR2 from the germline V gene are SEHNR and FQNEAQ (reference sequence). The CDR3 loop spans 15 amino acids. CDR3 coding DNA: TGTGCCAGCAGCGCCCAGTTATCGGGGTTCGGGGAGCTGTTTTTT. It yields the protein CASSAQLSGFGELFF.

The sample holds many counts of this clonotype. The rearrangement uses TRBV28 and TRBJ1-6, with 7 bases lining up with TRBD1. The CDR3 has 13 amino acids. The V gene's germline CDR1 is MDHEN and CDR2 SYDVKM. V lost 5 bases, J lost 7 bases, and 2 bases stayed unmatched. CDR3 in DNA: TGTGCCAGCAGTAGGGACAGCAATTCACCCCTCCACTTT. Its protein is CASSRDSNSPLHF. Filled out from reference TRBV28 and TRBJ1-6, the complete variable domain reads DVKVTQSSRYLVKRTGEKVFLECVQDMDHENMFWYRQDPGLGLRLIYFSYDVKMKEKGDIPEGYSVSREKKERFSLILESASTNQTSMYLCASSRDSNSPLHFGNGTRLTVT.

This clonotype has ten or more counts. The chain joins TRBV6-5 to TRBJ1-3; D is undetermined. Germline CDR1 reads MNHEY; CDR2 reads SVGAGI. V was shortened by 2 bases and J by 4 bases, with 12 bases between the two germline ends. This CDR3 is built from 15 residues. CDR3 DNA: TGTGCCAGCAGTTACCGGTCCCTTCCGGGAAACACCATATATTTT. Amino acid sequence: CASSYRSLPGNTIYF.

This clonotype was seen more than once but under ten times. The chain has TRBV25-1 and TRBJ1-2; D gene unclear. CDR1 and CDR2 (germline): MGHDK, SYGVNS. The CDR3 consists of 12 residues. The V gene lost 7 bases and the J gene lost 3 bases, with 9 bases spanning the gap. CDR3 sequence (DNA): TGTGCCAGCAATACCGGGGACTATGGCTACACCTTC. This codes for CASNTGDYGYTF.

The chain has TRBV4-1 and TRBJ2-2; no clear D. Germline lookup yields CDR1 MGHRA and CDR2 YSYEKL. Trimming removed 0 bases from V and 6 bases from J, with 5 bases in between. The CDR3 has 13 residues. The CDR3 sequence: CASSQDRAGELFF. DNA for the CDR3: TGCGCCAGCAGCCAAGATCGAGCCGGGGAGCTGTTTTTT.

This clonotype was detected ten times or more. The chain carries TRBV12-3 or TRBV12-4 and TRBJ2-3; tentative D call: TRBD2 (5 bases). V gave up 3 bases and J gave up 3 bases, with 7 bases separating them. This CDR3 has 13 amino acids. The CDR3 loop reads CASSFGDTDTQYF. CDR3 DNA: TGTGCCAGCAGTTTCGGGGATACAGATACGCAGTATTTT.

This clonotype was recorded at least ten times. The chain carries TRBV5-1 and TRBJ1-5; 10 bases map to TRBD1. Trimming cost V 3 bases and J 4 bases; bases outside gene matches: 4. Germline-derived CDR1 and CDR2 are SGHRS and YFSETQ. The CDR3 length is 15 residues. The CDR3 bases are TGCGCCAGCAGCTCGGAGGGACAGGGGAATCAGCCCCAGCATTTT. Amino acids: CASSSEGQGNQPQHF.

The table lists this clonotype with a few counts. The chain's CDR3 is CASSVFVHTDTQYF. The CDR3 DNA follows: TGTGCCAGCAGCGTATTCGTACACACAGATACGCAGTATTTT. The chain uses TRBV9 and TRBJ2-3; D gene uncertain. Germline assignment: CDR1 SGDLS and CDR2 YYNGEE. The CDR3 loop spans 14 amino acids. Trimming pared 1 base from V and 2 bases from J, leaving 8 bases between.

V usage is TRBV5-1 and J usage is TRBJ1-1, with D perhaps TRBD1 (5 bases). V was pared by 4 bases and J by 1 base, with 11 bases between. Germline V lookup: CDR1 SGHRS, CDR2 YFSETQ. This CDR3 contains 14 residues. CDR3 amino acids: CASSKGDGNTEAFF. In nucleotides, the CDR3 is TGCGCCAGCAGCAAAGGGGACGGGAACACTGAAGCTTTCTTT.

This clonotype was found many times. The chain uses TRBV12-3 or TRBV12-4 and TRBJ1-3; weak D call: TRBD1 (5 bases). The CDR3 runs to 14 residues. V dropped 6 bases and J dropped 4 bases, with 13 bases sitting between them. The CDR3: CASRPGTLGNTIYF. CDR3 coding DNA: TGTGCCAGCAGACCCGGGACCCTGGGAAACACCATATATTTT.

This clonotype was counted at least ten times. The V call is TRBV2, the J call TRBJ2-1, with D maybe TRBD2 (5 bases). The CDR3 extends over 15 amino acids. Germline V gene lookup returns CDR1 SNHLY and CDR2 FYNNEI. The V gene lost 9 bases and the J gene lost 0 bases, with 15 bases spanning the gap. The CDR3 protein is CASKEGRSSYNEQFF. CDR3 in DNA: TGTGCCAGTAAAGAGGGCAGGAGCTCCTACAATGAGCAGTTCTTC.

This clonotype occurred many times. The rearrangement uses TRBV6-5 and TRBJ1-6; D uncertain. The CDR3 spans 16 residues. Between the trimmed V and J ends, which lost 2 bases and 8 bases, there was a span of 16 bases. Per the germline V gene, CDR1 is MNHEY and CDR2 is SVGAGI. CDR3 sequence reads: CASSYMTNPGYSPLHF. The CDR3, as DNA: TGTGCCAGCAGTTACATGACGAACCCGGGGTATTCACCCCTCCACTTT.

V is TRBV20-1 and J is TRBJ2-3; 14 nucleotides agree with TRBD2. The CDR3 runs 19 residues. Germline lookup yields CDR1 DFQATT and CDR2 SNEGSKA (reference sequence). V lost 3 bases and J lost 0; bases outside the gene matches: 11. The CDR3 DNA sequence: TGCAGTGCTAGTTTTTTCGGACTAGCGGGGGGACCAAGCACAGATACGCAGTATTTT. Translated, it gives CSASFFGLAGGPSTDTQYF.

This clonotype occurred many times. The chain links TRBV5-1 to TRBJ1-5, with D perhaps matching TRBD1 (5 bases). Germline CDR1 reads SGHRS; CDR2 reads YFSETQ. The CDR3 is made up of 14 amino acids. Trimming took off 4 bases at V and 5 bases at J, with 13 bases between the two ends. The CDR3 reads CASSQTGADQPQHF. The CDR3 bases are TGCGCCAGCAGCCAAACAGGAGCAGATCAGCCCCAGCATTTT.

In nucleotides, the CDR3 is TGTGCCAGCAGTTCTCCCGGGACAGGGATCGGGGAGCTGTTTTTT. Its translation: CASSSPGTGIGELFF. This chain uses TRBV28 with TRBJ2-2; 9 bases map to TRBD1. The germline V gene encodes CDR1 MDHEN and CDR2 SYDVKM. This CDR3 has 15 amino acids. V lost 4 bases to trimming and J lost 7 bases; unmatched junction nucleotides: 7.

At least ten counts were recorded for this clonotype. This rearrangement joins TRBV29-1 to TRBJ2-2; TRBD2 aligns across 9 bases. This CDR3 region has 15 residues. Germline CDR1 and CDR2: SQVTM and ANQGSEA. Trimming removed 4 bases from V and 5 bases from J; junction bases left unmatched: 8. DNA for the CDR3: TGCAGCGTTGGTGGCGGGGGGGCGAGGACCGGGGAGCTGTTTTTT. This codes for CSVGGGGARTGELFF.

This clonotype was detected ten times or more. This sequence joins TRBV3-1 and TRBJ2-6, with D maybe TRBD2 (5 bases). Trimming cost V 10 bases and J 2 bases, with 21 bases left between them. Per germline, CDR1 LGHDT and CDR2 YNNKEL (reference sequence). This CDR3 is built from 17 residues. Here the CDR3 DNA reads TGTGCCACCCAGCGTACCTTCCCGCGGGCTGGGGCCAACGTCCTGACTTTC. Translating it yields CATQRTFPRAGANVLTF. Variable domain in full (rest from reference TRBV3-1 and TRBJ2-6): DTAVSQTPKYLVTQMGNDKSIKCEQNLGHDTMYWYKQDSKKFLKIMFSYNNKELIINETVPNRFSPKSPDKAHLNLHINSLELGDSAVYFCATQRTFPRAGANVLTFGAGSRLTVL.

This clonotype has a count of ten or more. The chain recombines TRBV5-1 with TRBJ2-3; the D gene is possibly TRBD1 (5 bases). The germline V gene has CDR1 SGHRS and CDR2 YFSETQ. Trimming stripped 4 bases from V and 2 bases from J, with 14 bases between. The CDR3 runs to 15 residues. The CDR3 is CASSNLQGTTDTQYF. The CDR3 DNA is TGCGCCAGCAGCAACCTGCAGGGTACCACAGATACGCAGTATTTT.

The chain carries TRBV5-6 and TRBJ2-3; weak D call: TRBD1 (6 bases). V lost 3 bases and J lost 6, with 20 bases in between. Germline V CDR1 and CDR2: SGHDT, YYEEEE. The length of the CDR3 is 16 residues. In DNA, the CDR3 is TGTGCCAGCAGCTCTTTTGCAGGGGTCCGGAGGGATACGCAGTATTTT. Residues: CASSSFAGVRRDTQYF. Full variable domain (missing parts from reference TRBV5-6 and TRBJ2-3): DAGVTQSPTHLIKTRGQQVTLRCSPKSGHDTVSWYQQALGQGPQFIFQYYEEEERQRGNFPDRFSGHQFPNYSSELNVNALLLGDSALYLCASSSFAGVRRDTQYFGPGTRLTVL.

This clonotype has ten or more counts. The chain carries TRBV7-9 and TRBJ2-5; D unresolved. Trimming took 10 bases from V and 5 from J, leaving 20 bases between them. The CDR3 spans 14 residues. From germline, CDR1 is SEHNR and CDR2 FQNEAQ (reference sequence). CDR3 sequence: CATTPITGPETQYF. Written as DNA, the CDR3 is TGTGCCACCACCCCGATTACGGGCCCTGAGACCCAGTACTTC.

This clonotype was recorded many times. The gene calls are TRBV2 and TRBJ2-3; unclear D gene. V lost 7 bases and J 1 base, leaving 9 bases between the germline ends. The germline CDR1 and CDR2 sequences are SNHLY and FYNNEI. The CDR3 extends over 13 amino acids. CDR3 DNA: TGTGCCAGCACGACGATGGGCACAGATACGCAGTATTTT. Translation: CASTTMGTDTQYF.